What follows describes a single T cell receptor (beta chain). Libraries were prepared by immunoSEQ multiplex PCR; TCRdb keeps only in-frame clonotypes and omits some of them. The table lists about 1.1 million clones, approximately 80% of them singletons. The data derive from a study of shared clonotypes between healthy human individuals. Trimming removed 4 bases from V and 6 bases from J; junction bases left unmatched: 10. Germline V CDR1 and CDR2: SEHNR, FQNEAQ (reference sequence). The CDR3 runs 17 residues. The sample consisted of memory CD4+ T cells from PBMCs. The subset here: CD45RA-negative fraction. The clonotype originates from a man between 18 and 35 years old in good health. Some clones in this sample may be carry-over from other donors' samples. V gene TRBV7-9 combines with J gene TRBJ2-7, with 15 bases identical to TRBD2. Here the CDR3 reads CASSSGRGLAGGAEQYF. The CDR3 DNA reads as TGTGCCAGCAGCTCCGGACGGGGACTAGCGGGAGGCGCCGAGCAGTACTTC.